These 28 T cell receptor beta chains share one sample of origin, sequenced in a study of shared T cell receptors in the human thymus. Data came from immunoSEQ multiplex PCR; TCRdb stores just in-frame clones and leaves some out. Here the sample spans almost 550,000 clones, about four fifths being singletons. The same sample was also used in a study of human thymus T cells.

The sequencing sample was made of thymocytes. Every receptor here comes from a boy under two years old with a congenital heart defect.

The chain joins TRBV5-1 to TRBJ2-3; D unclear. V lost 5 bases and J 2 bases, leaving 6 bases between the germline ends. Germline V gives CDR1 SGHRS, CDR2 YFSETQ. The CDR3 contains 12 residues. The CDR3 sequence is CASSEFTDTQYF. In DNA form, the CDR3 reads TGCGCCAGCAGTGAGTTCACAGATACGCAGTATTTT.

The chain has TRBV5-1 and TRBJ1-1, with TRBD1 matching over 10 bases. From germline, CDR1 is SGHRS and CDR2 YFSETQ. V lost 4 bases, J lost 3 bases, and 9 bases stayed unmatched. This CDR3 spans 16 amino acids. The CDR3 loop is CASSPRLDRGDTEAFF. The DNA of the CDR3 is TGCGCCAGCAGCCCTAGATTGGACAGGGGGGACACTGAAGCTTTCTTT.

CDR3 nucleotide sequence: TGCAGCGTTGGAGCGGCAGGGGGCGAGCAGTACTTC. Translated: CSVGAAGGEQYF. The chain uses TRBV29-1 and TRBJ2-7, with 7 bases aligning to TRBD1. After removal of 4 bases from V and 6 bases from J, the junction contained 6 bases not matched to a gene. The germline V gene has CDR1 SQVTM and CDR2 ANQGSEA. This CDR3 contains 12 residues.

The chain is built from TRBV4-2 and TRBJ1-2, with D perhaps TRBD1 (6 bases). Germline CDR1 and CDR2: LGHNA and YNFKEQ. V dropped 0 bases and J dropped 4 bases, with 21 bases sitting between them. The CDR3 extends over 18 amino acids. The CDR3 coding sequence is TGTGCCAGCAGCCAAGATGGGGGTGGGGGCCGAGGGGGCTATGGCTACACCTTC. Amino acids: CASSQDGGGGRGGYGYTF.

CDR3 loop: CASSLSYRQTENYGYTF. CDR3 nucleotides: TGTGCCAGCAGTTTATCGTACCGTCAAACAGAGAACTATGGCTACACCTTC. The gene calls are TRBV27 and TRBJ1-2, with D unresolved. The CDR3 covers 17 residues. V was clipped by 0 bases and J by 2 bases, with 16 bases between them. In germline, CDR1 is MNHEY, CDR2 SMNVEV (reference sequence).

The chain uses TRBV14 and TRBJ2-1; D might be TRBD2 (5 bases). The CDR3 runs 16 residues. Trimming took off 5 bases at V and 5 bases at J, with 19 bases between the two ends. Germline V gives CDR1 SGHDN, CDR2 FVKESK. The CDR3 coding sequence is TGTGCCAGCAGCACGGACGTAAGGACTGGAGACAATGAGCAGTTCTTC. This encodes CASSTDVRTGDNEQFF.

As to this clone: Relative to the germline gene, one junction end is altered; a read error may explain this. V is TRBV6-1 and J is TRBJ2-1; weak D call: TRBD1 (5 bases). The CDR3 contains 11 residues. Looked up from germline, CDR1 is MNHNS and CDR2 is SASEGT. The CDR3 DNA reads as TGCGAAGTGGCTGGGGCCCATGAGCAGTTCTTC. Its protein product is CEVAGAHEQFF.

The V gene is TRBV19, the J gene TRBJ1-2, with TRBD1 identical over 10 bases. With V trimmed by 8 bases and J by 0 bases, 9 bases remained unmatched. Germline assignment: CDR1 LNHDA and CDR2 SQIVND (reference sequence). The CDR3 consists of 16 residues. The CDR3 sequence: CASGGTGVGANYGYTF. The CDR3 DNA reads as TGTGCCAGTGGGGGGACAGGGGTTGGAGCTAACTATGGCTACACCTTC.

The chain is built from TRBV7-9 and TRBJ2-1; TRBD2 matches 9 bases. The V and J ends lost 5 bases and 6 bases, in that order; junction bases with no gene match: 5. Germline V gene lookup returns CDR1 SEHNR and CDR2 FQNEAQ (reference sequence). The CDR3 contains 14 residues. The CDR3 sequence is CASSAGTSRNEQFF. CDR3 in DNA: TGTGCCAGCAGCGCCGGGACTAGCCGCAATGAGCAGTTCTTC.

The chain couples TRBV27 to TRBJ2-2, with D perhaps TRBD2 (5 bases). The CDR3 contains 13 residues. V lost 9 bases and J 6 bases, leaving 14 bases between the germline ends. CDR1 and CDR2 from the germline V gene are MNHEY and SMNVEV (reference sequence). The DNA of the CDR3 is TGTGCCAGTCAGAATCTAGCTTCCGGGGAGCTGTTTTTT. Translated, it gives CASQNLASGELFF.

J is TRBJ2-2 and V is TRBV27, with 11 bases matching TRBD2. There are 17 residues in the CDR3. The V gene's germline CDR1 is MNHEY and CDR2 SMNVEV (reference sequence). V shed 6 bases and J 4 bases; nucleotides not matched to a gene: 10. CDR3 coding DNA: TGTGCCAGCAGGGGGATTTGGCTAGCGGGAGGCACCGGGGAGCTGTTTTTT. It specifies CASRGIWLAGGTGELFF.

The chain couples TRBV18 to TRBJ1-2; D call uncertain. Germline CDR1 KGHSH, CDR2 LQKENI. Trimming stripped 3 bases from V and 3 bases from J, with 14 bases between. This CDR3 spans 15 amino acids. The CDR3 reads CASSPIRHRHYGYTF. CDR3 sequence (DNA): TGTGCCAGCTCACCCATCCGTCACAGACACTATGGCTACACCTTC.

This clone was detected a few times. V and J are TRBV2 and TRBJ1-3; D call uncertain. In germline, CDR1 is SNHLY, CDR2 FYNNEI. The CDR3 loop spans 15 amino acids. V was pared by 2 bases and J by 0 bases, with 8 bases between. The CDR3 is CASSEMASSGNTIYF. CDR3 DNA sequence: TGTGCCAGCAGTGAAATGGCAAGCTCTGGAAACACCATATATTTT.

V usage is TRBV27 and J usage is TRBJ1-2; TRBD1 matches at 12 bases. This CDR3 is built from 16 residues. Germline CDR1 and CDR2: MNHEY and SMNVEV (reference sequence). Germline trimming cut 5 bases from V and 8 bases from J; bases unmatched to any gene: 12. CDR3 residues: CASSPRPGQGAGGYTF. The CDR3 DNA reads TGTGCCAGCAGTCCGAGGCCGGGACAGGGGGCTGGGGGCTACACCTTC.

This rearrangement joins TRBV9 to TRBJ2-1; TRBD2 matches 8 bases. With V trimmed by 3 bases and J by 4 bases, 3 bases remained unmatched. The germline V gene encodes CDR1 SGDLS and CDR2 YYNGEE. The CDR3 is made up of 14 amino acids. CDR3 sequence (DNA): TGTGCCAGCAGCGGGCGGGGGGTTTACAATGAGCAGTTCTTC. Translation gives CASSGRGVYNEQFF.

This rearrangement joins TRBV6-5 to TRBJ1-4; D may be TRBD1 (6 bases). Germline CDR1 MNHEY, CDR2 SVGAGI. The CDR3 runs to 13 residues. V shed 6 bases and J shed 8 bases, with 13 bases lying between them. CDR3 protein: CASRLNREEKLFF. DNA of the CDR3: TGTGCCAGCAGGCTAAACAGGGAAGAAAAACTGTTTTTT.

The rearrangement joins TRBV29-1 to TRBJ2-7; D might be TRBD2 (5 bases). This CDR3 spans 11 amino acids. In germline, CDR1 is SQVTM, CDR2 ANQGSEA. Trimming cost V 6 bases and J 6 bases, with 12 bases left between them. The chain's CDR3 is CSVGSSSEQYF. CDR3 coding DNA: TGCAGCGTGGGGAGTAGTTCCGAGCAGTACTTC.

CDR3 loop: CASSFSGSRYEQYF. CDR3 in DNA: TGTGCCAGCAGTTTTAGCGGGAGCCGCTACGAGCAGTACTTC. The chain combines TRBV6-5 with TRBJ2-7, with 9 bases lining up with TRBD2. V lost 4 bases, J lost 3 bases, and 4 bases stayed unmatched. The CDR3 is 14 residues long. Germline CDR1 is MNHEY and CDR2 is SVGAGI.

Notes on this clone: The DNA is left out, because the CDR3 cannot be placed on it with certainty; the CDR3 is given as TCRdb lists it. This chain joins TRBV19 and TRBJ2-7; TRBD2, the table's D call, lacks a check against the DNA. Germline V gene lookup returns CDR1 LNHDA and CDR2 SQIVND (reference sequence). The CDR3 is 15 residues long, ends included. This CDR3 reads CASTSAEEISNEQYF.

CDR3 DNA: TGCGCCAGCCGGGGGCTAGCGGAGTGGGAAGATACGCAGTATTTT. Its protein is CASRGLAEWEDTQYF. V gene TRBV4-1 combines with J gene TRBJ2-3; perhaps TRBD2 as D (7 bases). Trimming stripped 8 bases from V and 5 bases from J, with 20 bases between. The CDR3 is made up of 15 amino acids. Germline V gene sequence: CDR1 MGHRA, CDR2 YSYEKL.

The rearrangement links TRBV27 to TRBJ2-1, with 7 bases that match TRBD2. Germline trimming cut 5 bases from V and 8 bases from J; bases unmatched to any gene: 6. The CDR3 covers 13 residues. Germline values: CDR1 MNHEY, CDR2 SMNVEV (reference sequence). This CDR3 is CASSPLAADEQFF. The CDR3 DNA reads TGTGCCAGCAGTCCTCTAGCGGCTGATGAGCAGTTCTTC.

This clone showed up just once. This chain joins TRBV19 and TRBJ1-2; 8 positions match TRBD1. Germline CDR1 and CDR2: LNHDA and SQIVND (reference sequence). V lost 3 bases and J lost 4; bases outside the gene matches: 10. This CDR3 spans 16 amino acids. The CDR3 here is CASSIPETGVVYGYTF. The CDR3 region has the DNA TGTGCCAGTAGTATCCCCGAGACAGGGGTGGTCTATGGCTACACCTTC.

The rearrangement joins TRBV7-2 to TRBJ1-1, with TRBD1 as a possible D gene (6 bases). This CDR3 is 14 amino acids long. V lost 3 bases and J 0 bases, leaving 8 bases between the germline ends. The germline gives CDR1 SGHTA, CDR2 FQGNSA. The CDR3 here is CASSFGQMNTEAFF. CDR3 coding DNA: TGTGCCAGCAGCTTCGGACAGATGAACACTGAAGCTTTCTTT.

In DNA, the CDR3 is TGTGCCAGCAGCTTGGAGGGTGACAGGGCCCCAGATACGCAGTATTTT. Encoded protein: CASSLEGDRAPDTQYF. The rearrangement links TRBV5-6 to TRBJ2-3; 7 bases map to TRBD1. This CDR3 is 16 amino acids long. Looked up from germline, CDR1 is SGHDT and CDR2 is YYEEEE. V was pared by 0 bases and J by 4 bases, with 8 bases of the junction left unmatched. The whole variable domain, remainder taken from reference TRBV5-6 and TRBJ2-3, is DAGVTQSPTHLIKTRGQQVTLRCSPKSGHDTVSWYQQALGQGPQFIFQYYEEEERQRGNFPDRFSGHQFPNYSSELNVNALLLGDSALYLCASSLEGDRAPDTQYFGPGTRLTVL.

This clone was detected only a few times. The V and J genes are TRBV5-4 and TRBJ2-7; tentatively, D is TRBD2 (5 bases). The CDR3 runs to 13 residues. V was cut by 4 bases and J by 2 bases, with 10 bases left in between. The germline V gene encodes CDR1 SGHNT and CDR2 YYREEE (reference sequence). CDR3 sequence: CASSPDSAYEQYF. The CDR3, as DNA: TGTGCCAGCAGCCCGGACTCAGCCTACGAGCAGTACTTC.

The chain is built from TRBV2 and TRBJ2-7; tentative D call: TRBD2 (5 bases). CDR1 and CDR2 (germline): SNHLY, FYNNEI. V dropped 0 bases and J dropped 2 bases, with 17 bases sitting between them. This CDR3 region has 17 residues. The CDR3 region has the DNA TGTGCCAGCAGTGAAGCGCTTCGAGGGTTGCGGGCCTACGAGCAGTACTTC. Translation: CASSEALRGLRAYEQYF. Filled out from reference TRBV2 and TRBJ2-7, the complete variable domain reads EPEVTQTPSHQVTQMGQEVILRCVPISNHLYFYWYRQILGQKVEFLVSFYNNEISEKSEIFDDQFSVERPDGSNFTLKIRSTKLEDSAMYFCASSEALRGLRAYEQYFGPGTRLTVT.

This clone occurred a few times. Here the CDR3 DNA reads TGTGCCAGCAGTTTAGGCCCCGGGGGGTTCAAGGAAACAGATACGCAGTATTTT. Protein product: CASSLGPGGFKETDTQYF. The V call is TRBV27, the J call TRBJ2-3, with TRBD2 matching over 7 bases. The CDR3 has 18 residues. V gave up 2 bases and J gave up 3 bases; unmatched junction bases: 14. Germline V gives CDR1 MNHEY, CDR2 SMNVEV (reference sequence).

The J gene is TRBJ2-7, the V gene TRBV28, with D tentatively TRBD1 (5 bases). Trimming removed 7 bases from V and 5 bases from J, with 30 bases in between. This CDR3 region has 18 residues. CDR1 and CDR2 (germline): MDHEN, SYDVKM. The CDR3 sequence is CASTPPWLGRRYWDEQYF. CDR3 DNA sequence: TGTGCCAGCACTCCACCCTGGTTGGGGCGCAGGTACTGGGACGAGCAGTACTTC.